This T cell receptor (beta chain) was recorded in a study of cytomegalovirus exposure and HLA in healthy donors. Study overall: Out of about 180 million T cells, an earlier analysis found 117 million unique TCR beta sequences in total. Study-wide results and caveats: Analysis was performed later, and it showed HLA-associated TCR beta chains to be more clonally expanded than equally common others. The listing of 150 to 200 TCR beta chains classed them as cytomegalovirus-associated.

The PCR had 60 Vbeta and 13 Jbeta primers. The method was immunoSEQ multiplex PCR; TCRdb's version includes in-frame clones alone and lacks a portion of them. Of over 85,000 clones detected, roughly four fifths appear once; the ten largest clones hold 9.6%. This CDR3 has 14 residues. V was pared by 2 bases and J by 6 bases, with 14 bases between. From germline, CDR1 is SGHDT and CDR2 YYEEEE. With respect to this clone: What it binds is unknown.

The chain has TRBV5-6 and TRBJ1-2; D gene uncertain. The sample consisted of PBMCs. The receptor's source is a male donor in good health and CMV-seropositive. As DNA, the CDR3 is TGTGCCAGCAGCTTTCTCGATAACCGAGATGGCTACACCTTC. Protein sequence: CASSFLDNRDGYTF.